This entry lists 18 T cell receptor beta chains sequenced from one sample in a study of T cell repertoires in cytomegalovirus infection. TCRdb processed the reads anew with MiXCR; each CDR3 protein has one entry. The data show roughly 860,000 distinct CDR3 sequences, over 25% seen once. Antigens for these TCRs are unknown. The input for sequencing was cultured CD8+ T cells from PBMCs, taken from culture after CMV antigen stimulation. All receptors come from a human donor in good health (CMV status not recorded). Some clones in this sample may be carry-over from other donors' samples.

This clonotype was seen only a few times. The gene calls are TRBV12-3 or TRBV12-4 and TRBJ2-3; D is ambiguous. The CDR3 runs 13 residues. V was pared by 5 bases and J by 2 bases, with 8 bases between. The CDR3 region has the DNA TGTGCCAGCAGTCCCACGGTCACAGATACGCAGTATTTT. As protein: CASSPTVTDTQYF.

The rearrangement uses TRBV28 and TRBJ2-5, with a possible D match to TRBD2 (6 bases). CDR3 length: 15 amino acids. With 2 bases removed from V and 5 bases from J, the gap between germline ends came to 15 bases. Germline values: CDR1 MDHEN, CDR2 SYDVKM. The CDR3 DNA is TGTGCCAGCAGTTTAACCCCGACTAGTTGGGAGACCCAGTACTTC. Translation gives CASSLTPTSWETQYF.

This chain joins TRBV6-2 or TRBV6-3 and TRBJ1-1; D is undetermined. V was pared by 7 bases and J by 3 bases, with 18 bases between. In germline, CDR1 is MNHEY, CDR2 SVGEGT. The CDR3 has 15 amino acids. Written as DNA, the CDR3 is TGTGCCAGCATCGAATGGGGAAACAGAGACACTGAAGCTTTCTTT. This gives the protein CASIEWGNRDTEAFF.

Details on this clonotype: A much larger clonotype is one base distant, so this may be a read error. The CDR3 nucleotides read TGTGCCAGCGGGGACAGGGCCTACAATGAGCAGTTCTTC. This encodes CASGDRAYNEQFF. V gene TRBV2 combines with J gene TRBJ2-1; 9 nucleotides line up with TRBD1. CDR3 size: 13 residues. Trimming cost V 8 bases and J 2 bases; bases outside gene matches: 1. The germline gives CDR1 SNHLY, CDR2 FYNNEI.

About this clonotype: A much larger clone differs by one base, so this may be a read error. The chain recombines TRBV11-2 with TRBJ2-3, with D possibly matching TRBD1 (5 bases). The germline V gene encodes CDR1 SGHAT and CDR2 FQNNGV. The CDR3 runs to 15 residues. The CDR3 protein is CVSSSQETSTDTQYF. The CDR3 region has the DNA TGTGTCAGCAGCTCACAGGAGACTAGCACAGATACGCAGTATTTT.

This clonotype turned up a few times. The chain carries TRBV28 and TRBJ2-3; D uncertain. This CDR3 is 14 amino acids long. Germline-derived CDR1 and CDR2 are MDHEN and SYDVKM. Trimming took 6 bases from V and 2 from J, leaving 12 bases between them. The CDR3 DNA is TGTGCCAGCAGACCTACACAGCTCACAGATACGCAGTATTTT. Translating gives CASRPTQLTDTQYF.

Only a few counts were recorded for this clonotype. The J gene is TRBJ2-1, the V gene TRBV7-8; TRBD2 aligns across 10 bases. The V and J ends lost 6 bases and 3 bases, in that order; junction bases with no gene match: 11. This CDR3 region has 17 residues. Germline-derived CDR1 and CDR2 are SGHVS and FQNEAQ. In DNA, the CDR3 is TGTGCCAGCAGACCCAGCGGGGGGGGCCCGCTCTACAATGAGCAGTTCTTC. Translation: CASRPSGGGPLYNEQFF.

The table lists this clonotype with a few counts. The chain has TRBV6-6 and TRBJ2-3; the D gene is possibly TRBD2 (6 bases). Looked up from germline, CDR1 is MNHNY and CDR2 is SVGAGI (reference sequence). V dropped 4 bases and J dropped 2 bases, with 16 bases sitting between them. The CDR3 consists of 16 residues. The CDR3 nucleotides are TGTGCCAGCAGTTTCCGGCCGGGAGCACTCACAGATACGCAGTATTTT. This gives the protein CASSFRPGALTDTQYF.

V usage is TRBV12-3 or TRBV12-4 and J usage is TRBJ1-2, with D tentatively TRBD1 (6 bases). Trimming took off 1 base at V and 3 bases at J, with 15 bases between the two ends. The CDR3 runs 16 residues. CDR3 in amino acids: CASSLEQQGPDYGYTF. The CDR3 DNA sequence: TGTGCCAGCAGTTTAGAGCAACAGGGCCCCGACTATGGCTACACCTTC.

This clonotype was detected a few times. The chain employs TRBV14 and TRBJ2-2, with a weak D call TRBD1 (7 bases). V dropped 4 bases and J dropped 7 bases, with 19 bases sitting between them. Germline CDR1 and CDR2: SGHDN and FVKESK. The CDR3 covers 16 residues. In nucleotides, the CDR3 is TGTGCCAGCAGCCCACGGAGGGGGCAATATGGCGGGGAGCTGTTTTTT. Protein sequence: CASSPRRGQYGGELFF.

The sample holds a few counts of this clonotype. The rearrangement uses TRBV20-1 and TRBJ2-6; D might be TRBD1 (6 bases). V lost 3 bases and J 4 bases, leaving 10 bases between the germline ends. This CDR3 spans 14 amino acids. Per germline, CDR1 DFQATT and CDR2 SNEGSKA (reference sequence). This CDR3 reads CSARRGSGANVLTF. The CDR3 nucleotides read TGCAGTGCTAGGAGGGGGAGCGGGGCCAACGTCCTGACTTTC.

This chain joins TRBV7-4 and TRBJ1-1, with 7 bases matching TRBD1. V lost 5 bases and J lost 4; bases outside the gene matches: 13. This CDR3 comprises 16 residues. CDR1 and CDR2 (germline): SGHVT, SQSDAQ. DNA for the CDR3: TGTGCCAGCAGCCCGTCTTCGACAGGGAGTGGCACTGAAGCTTTCTTT. It specifies CASSPSSTGSGTEAFF.

The chain carries TRBV12-3 or TRBV12-4 and TRBJ1-4; D is undetermined. The CDR3 sequence is 16 residues long. Trimming removed 1 base from V and 3 bases from J, with 12 bases in between. CDR3 DNA sequence: TGTGCCAGCAGTTTAGGGACCCCCGTTCCTAATGAAAAACTGTTTTTT. Translation: CASSLGTPVPNEKLFF.

CDR3: CASSPYWPRGAGTDTQYF. The CDR3 DNA is TGCGCCAGCAGCCCTTACTGGCCGCGGGGGGCCGGCACAGATACGCAGTATTTT. This sequence joins TRBV4-3 and TRBJ2-3, with 8 bases that match TRBD2. The germline V gene has CDR1 LGHNA and CDR2 YSLEER. The CDR3 is 18 residues long. Germline trimming cut 4 bases from V and 1 base from J; bases unmatched to any gene: 13.

This chain uses TRBV19 with TRBJ1-1; D possibly corresponds to TRBD1 (5 bases). CDR3 length equals 14 residues. V was pared by 3 bases and J by 4 bases, with 12 bases between. Per germline, CDR1 LNHDA and CDR2 SQIVND (reference sequence). CDR3 amino acids: CASSIAVGGTEAFF. Written as DNA, the CDR3 is TGTGCCAGTAGTATCGCCGTCGGGGGCACTGAAGCTTTCTTT.

The rearrangement joins TRBV20-1 to TRBJ2-1, with 7 positions matching TRBD1. With 6 bases clipped from V and 5 bases from J, the junction kept 16 bases outside the gene matches. Per the germline V gene, CDR1 is DFQATT and CDR2 is SNEGSKA (reference sequence). This CDR3 contains 16 residues. The CDR3 nucleotides are TGCAGTGCAACATTAGGACAGGTTTTGGGTGACAATGAGCAGTTCTTC. Translated, it gives CSATLGQVLGDNEQFF.

This chain uses TRBV5-6 with TRBJ2-1, with D tentatively TRBD2 (5 bases). The CDR3 is 15 residues long. Germline CDR1 and CDR2: SGHDT and YYEEEE. V was clipped by 2 bases and J by 6 bases, with 15 bases between them. CDR3 amino acids: CASSLRRSAGNEQFF. DNA of the CDR3: TGTGCCAGCAGCTTACGGAGGAGCGCAGGCAATGAGCAGTTCTTC.

This clonotype has a handful of counts. The chain employs TRBV4-1 and TRBJ2-7; 7 bases line up with TRBD1. J was trimmed by 0 bases and V by 5 bases; bases with no gene match: 13. CDR1 is MGHRA and CDR2 is YSYEKL in the germline V gene. This CDR3 is 17 amino acids long. The CDR3 spells CASSERGVAGGSYEQYF. CDR3 DNA: TGCGCCAGCAGCGAAAGAGGAGTGGCAGGGGGCTCCTACGAGCAGTACTTC.